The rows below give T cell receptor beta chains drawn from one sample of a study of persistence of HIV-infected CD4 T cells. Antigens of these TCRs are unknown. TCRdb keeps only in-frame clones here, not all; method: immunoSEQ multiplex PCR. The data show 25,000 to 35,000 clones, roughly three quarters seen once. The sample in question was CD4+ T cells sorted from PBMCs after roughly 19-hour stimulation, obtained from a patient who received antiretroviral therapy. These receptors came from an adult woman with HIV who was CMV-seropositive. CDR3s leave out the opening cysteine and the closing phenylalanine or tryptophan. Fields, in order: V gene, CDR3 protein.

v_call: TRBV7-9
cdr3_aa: ASSLNRDSPLH

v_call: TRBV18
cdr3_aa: ASSPSGGKTDTQY

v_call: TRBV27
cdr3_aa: ASSLFVAGAGELF

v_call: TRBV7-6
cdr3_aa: ASTPVGAETQY

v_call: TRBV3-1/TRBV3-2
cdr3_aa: ASSRHGRGDRDYGYT

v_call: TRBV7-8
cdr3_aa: ASTFHSAGGGQY

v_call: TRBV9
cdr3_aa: ASSVDSRDSEKLF

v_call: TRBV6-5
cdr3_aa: ASSYQAGQGYT

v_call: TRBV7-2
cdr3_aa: ASSGLNEQF

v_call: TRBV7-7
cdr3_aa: ASSLGRGRTDTQY

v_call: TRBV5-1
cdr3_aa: ASSLTGRTVQETQY

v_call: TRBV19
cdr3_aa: ASSELRGRREKLF

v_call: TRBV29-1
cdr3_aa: SVGDRGTDTQY

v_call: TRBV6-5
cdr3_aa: ASSYSLGGGQPQH

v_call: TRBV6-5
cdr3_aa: ASSPRRNNSPLH

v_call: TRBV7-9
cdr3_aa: ASSLPAQTGRNSPLH

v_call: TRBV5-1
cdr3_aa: ASSEREGTEAF

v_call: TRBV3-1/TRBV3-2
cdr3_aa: ASSQGRISGANVLT

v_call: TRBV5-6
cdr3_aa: ASSSETRLRSDTQY

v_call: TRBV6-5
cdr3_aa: ASSLLRLEQF

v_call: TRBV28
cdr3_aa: ASRRTGQGYEQY

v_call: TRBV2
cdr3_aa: ASSETVSNLGYT

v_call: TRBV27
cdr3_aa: ASLNTEAF

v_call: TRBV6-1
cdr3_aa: ASSEARVTGANVLT

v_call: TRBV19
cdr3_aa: ASSIVSGGSNQPQH

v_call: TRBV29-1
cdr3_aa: SVVPAPRTEAF

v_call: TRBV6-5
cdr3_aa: ASSLRTGKIGELF

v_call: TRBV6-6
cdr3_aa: ASSRTGREFYT

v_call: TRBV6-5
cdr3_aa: ASSYSYRNTEAF

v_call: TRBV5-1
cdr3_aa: ASSLDGETEAF

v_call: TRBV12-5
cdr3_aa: ASGFAGNSNQPQH

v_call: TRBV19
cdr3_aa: ASRIGQTNTEAF

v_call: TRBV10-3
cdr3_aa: ASSAVGDGQPQH

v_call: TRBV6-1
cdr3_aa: ASSENVNTEAF

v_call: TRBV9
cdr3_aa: ASSGGGLDTEAF

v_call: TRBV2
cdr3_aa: ASRAQGAAGELF

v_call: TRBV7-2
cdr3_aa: ASSSRQGLENQPQH

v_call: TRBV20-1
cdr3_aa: SASWLQQETQY

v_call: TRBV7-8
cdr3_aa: ASSLVWGARGYGYT

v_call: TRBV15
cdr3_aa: ATTPGSGNTIY

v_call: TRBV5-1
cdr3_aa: ASSEYGGDTQY

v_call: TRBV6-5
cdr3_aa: ASTPNRGNTEAF

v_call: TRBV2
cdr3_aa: ASRPDRGNEKLF

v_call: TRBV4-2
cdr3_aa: ASSQDRGPTGEAF

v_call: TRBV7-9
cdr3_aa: ASSSGLHWNTEAF